This is a list of T cell receptor beta chains from one sample in a study of T cells in tumors after PD-1 blockade. Assay: immunoSEQ multiplex PCR; the TCRdb copy retains only in-frame clones and omits some. The table lists 45,000 to 60,000 clones, approximately 79% of them singletons, with 8.5% to 9% in the top ten. The sequencing used PBMCs, collected before anti-PD-1 therapy. The receptors come from a human donor with advanced basal cell or squamous cell carcinoma (not recorded which). CDR3s include the opening cysteine and the closing phenylalanine or tryptophan. The D gene is left open where the match is weak.

>15|TRBV11-3|TRBJ2-3|TRBD2
CASSLVWTSDDTQYF
>14|TRBV28|TRBJ2-2|NA
CASSLTSTDGELFF
>14|TRBV7-8|TRBJ2-7|NA
CASSLEALAYEQYF
>15|TRBV20-1|TRBJ2-1|NA
CSASKDGRRYNEQFF
>17|TRBV7-9|TRBJ1-2|NA
CASSSPIMEDSKLGYTF
>14|TRBV13|TRBJ2-1|NA
CASSSGLGHNEQFF
>14|TRBV7-9|TRBJ1-1|NA
CASIQQGEGTEAFF
>15|TRBV24-1|TRBJ2-1|TRBD2
CATSVSGGVYNEQFF
>16|TRBV7-2|TRBJ2-1|TRBD2
CASSLSRTSLDNEQFF
>17|TRBV27|TRBJ1-5|NA
CASSLWGGQGLTQPQHF
>15|TRBV5-1|TRBJ2-5|TRBD2
CASNRWGGRGETQYF
>16|TRBV18|TRBJ2-1|TRBD2
CASSPPLASGSNEQFF
>14|TRBV28|TRBJ2-7|TRBD1
CATAGQGAAYEQYF
>16|TRBV5-1|TRBJ2-2|NA
CASSLVGTPNTGELFF
>12|TRBV29-1|TRBJ1-1|TRBD1
CSVAAGGAEAFF
>16|TRBV19|TRBJ1-3|TRBD1
CATRQGARSSGNTIYF
>13|TRBV7-3|TRBJ2-6|NA
CASSLAGANVLTF
>14|TRBV13|TRBJ2-7|NA
CASKIGGMSYEQYF
>14|TRBV3-1/TRBV3-2|TRBJ2-1|TRBD2
CASSQSGRGNEQFF
>15|TRBV6-6|TRBJ1-1|TRBD1
CASIPRQGSYTEAFF
>15|TRBV18|TRBJ2-5|TRBD1
CASSPGTATAETQYF